A selection of T cell receptor beta chains follows, all from one sample in a study of T cell changes during pregnancy in multiple sclerosis. The protocol was immunoSEQ multiplex PCR, while the TCRdb copy is restricted to in-frame clones and leaves out a portion. The sample holds roughly 100,000 clones, just under 95% seen once. This sample comprised peripheral blood, obtained after pregnancy. All receptors derive from a female donor with multiple sclerosis, enrolled in a pregnancy study. CDR3s include the opening cysteine and the closing phenylalanine or tryptophan. D genes are given only for firm matches. Clone sizes are given selectively: once, few, many, or a class where the clone is expanded.

CDR3 length	J gene	V gene	clone size	D gene	CDR3 protein	CDR3 DNA
13	TRBJ1-2	TRBV7-8	NA	TRBD1	CASSLGHRGDYTF	TGTGCCAGCAGCTTAGGACACAGGGGGGACTACACCTTC
12	TRBJ2-7	TRBV28	NA	NA	CASGGWSGEQYF	TGTGCCAGCGGCGGCTGGTCTGGCGAGCAGTACTTC
14	TRBJ2-1	TRBV6-5	NA	NA	CASSYSQIGGEQFF	TGTGCCAGCAGTTACTCCCAAATTGGAGGGGAGCAGTTCTTC
14	TRBJ2-2	TRBV7-7	NA	TRBD1	CASSRDRNTGELFF	TGTGCCAGCAGCCGGGACAGGAACACCGGGGAGCTGTTTTTT
13	TRBJ1-5	TRBV28	few	NA	CASSLYMPYTQHF	TGTGCCAGCAGTTTATACATGCCGTACACCCAGCATTTT
16	TRBJ2-3	TRBV5-4	NA	NA	CASSLSPGLTTDTQYF	TGTGCCAGCAGCCTATCACCGGGACTTACCACAGATACGCAGTATTTT
15	TRBJ1-5	TRBV19	NA	NA	CASSGPGEGNQPQHF	TGTGCCAGCAGCGGGCCGGGGGAAGGCAATCAGCCCCAGCATTTT
16	TRBJ2-1	TRBV5-1	once	TRBD1	CASSLEAGTGVDEQFF	TGCGCCAGCAGCTTGGAAGCTGGGACAGGGGTGGATGAGCAGTTCTTC
15	TRBJ1-5	TRBV19	NA	NA	CASSAQGWGNQPQHF	TGTGCCAGTAGCGCACAGGGATGGGGCAATCAGCCCCAGCATTTT
14	TRBJ1-6	TRBV5-6	NA	TRBD1	CASSWVTGASPLHF	TGTGCCAGCAGCTGGGTTACAGGGGCTTCACCCCTCCACTTT
13	TRBJ2-7	TRBV7-3	NA	NA	CASSPGILGEQYF	TGTGCCAGCAGCCCAGGGATATTGGGCGAGCAGTACTTC
15	TRBJ2-2	TRBV6-1	NA	NA	CASSVGGPEAGELFF	TGTGCCAGCAGCGTCGGAGGGCCGGAAGCCGGGGAGCTGTTTTTT
13	TRBJ1-4	TRBV30	NA	TRBD1	CAWSEGAREKLFF	TGTGCCTGGAGTGAGGGGGCGCGGGAAAAACTGTTTTTT
16	TRBJ2-3	TRBV13	NA	TRBD2	CASSPMRASGSGTQYF	TGTGCCAGCAGCCCTATGAGGGCTAGCGGGAGCGGTACGCAGTATTTT
13	TRBJ2-7	TRBV2	NA	TRBD2	CASRRTSSYEQYF	TGTGCCAGCAGGCGGACTAGCTCCTACGAGCAGTACTTC
15	TRBJ1-3	TRBV19	NA	NA	CASSIQGASGNTIYF	TGTGCCAGTAGTATCCAAGGGGCCTCTGGAAACACCATATATTTT
13	TRBJ1-1	TRBV28	few	NA	CASRLGQRTEAFF	TGTGCCAGCAGGTTGGGCCAAAGAACTGAAGCTTTCTTT
12	TRBJ1-2	TRBV5-4	few	NA	CASSLEQYGYTF	TGTGCCAGCAGCTTGGAACAGTATGGCTACACCTTC
13	TRBJ1-5	TRBV18	NA	NA	CASSPGLRQPQHF	TGTGCCAGCTCACCAGGGCTACGGCAGCCCCAGCATTTT
15	TRBJ2-1	TRBV9	NA	TRBD2	CASSPRAGAYNEQFF	TGTGCCAGCAGCCCCCGGGCGGGGGCCTACAATGAGCAGTTCTTC
14	TRBJ2-1	TRBV6-5	NA	TRBD1	CASSPAQGPNEQFF	TGTGCCAGCAGTCCAGCACAGGGGCCTAATGAGCAGTTCTTC
15	TRBJ1-1	TRBV19	NA	TRBD1	CASSIPGGSDTEAFF	TGTGCCAGTAGTATTCCAGGGGGCTCGGACACTGAAGCTTTCTTT
14	TRBJ2-7	TRBV14	once	TRBD1	CASSRTGVAYEQYF	TGTGCCAGCAGCCGGACAGGGGTTGCCTACGAGCAGTACTTC